This T cell receptor beta chain was documented in a study of cytomegalovirus exposure and HLA in healthy donors. The CDR3 runs 13 residues. The germline gives CDR1 WSHSY, CDR2 SAAADI. The V and J ends lost 8 bases and 8 bases respectively, with 18 bases between them. 60 Vbeta and 13 Jbeta primers were used in PCR. TCRdb's table, derived via immunoSEQ multiplex PCR, lists solely in-frame clones and lacks some. The data show fewer than 200,000 clones, roughly 78% seen once. The sequencing sample was made of PBMCs. The TCR originated in a boy aged 10-17 years in good health and CMV-seronegative. The chain has TRBV10-2 and TRBJ1-2; D remains ambiguous. Written as DNA, the CDR3 is TGCGCCAGCCAGCCAGGCACGAAGTTAGGCTACACCTTC. The encoded protein is CASQPGTKLGYTF.